This T cell receptor beta chain was recovered during a study of beta chain features in type 1 diabetes. This CDR3 region has 16 residues. CDR1 and CDR2 from the germline V gene are SGHTA and FQGNSA. Unmatched junction bases numbered 3, after V lost 2 bases and J lost 3 bases. TCRB transcripts that were expressed got sequenced, as all of the isolated RNA had been reverse transcribed. TCRdb keeps only in-frame clones here, not all; method: immunoSEQ multiplex PCR. The sample shows under 250,000 clones, roughly 14% of them seen only once. CD4+ naive, central memory, regulatory and stem cell-like memory cells were sorted via CD45RO/CCR7/CD25/CD127/CD95/CD27. Of note for this clone: As yet, its antigen is unknown.

Study-wide findings and caveats: For cells with high TCR expression, cDNA sequencing could yield over-representation. The study found fewer insertions and more deletions at VDJ junctions in type 1 diabetes patients.

V and J are TRBV7-2 and TRBJ2-7; TRBD2 aligns across 14 bases. This sequence originates from a middle-aged woman in good health. The sample taken for sequencing was naive CD4+ T cells from blood. The CDR3 DNA sequence: TGTGCCAGCAGCTTAACCGGACTAGCGGGGGGCTACGAGCAGTACTTC. Protein sequence: CASSLTGLAGGYEQYF.